This T cell receptor (beta chain) is drawn from a study of blood T cell repertoires in COVID-19. The overall study: Donors in the United States, Italy and Spain gave samples during acute or convalescent COVID-19.

There are a few counts of this clone. How the authors handled the data: Amplification with reference gene primers provided the estimates of nucleated cell counts. Sequencing was performed with immunoSEQ multiplex PCR; in TCRdb, only in-frame clones are kept and a portion is missing. That table gives V, J and clone size, and the DNA gave D and trimming. In the table there are 200,000 to 250,000 clones, 84% of which are singletons. Trimming left V 4 bases short and J 0 bases short, with 11 bases between. Germline CDR1 is SGHDT and CDR2 is YYEEEE. CDR3 length: 15 amino acids. V gene TRBV5-6 combines with J gene TRBJ2-4; weak D call: TRBD2 (5 bases). The specimen was peripheral blood. This TCR was sampled from an older woman with acute or convalescent COVID-19. The DNA of the CDR3 is TGTGCCAGCAGCCAAACTAGAATAGCCAAAAACATTCAGTACTTC. This encodes CASSQTRIAKNIQYF.